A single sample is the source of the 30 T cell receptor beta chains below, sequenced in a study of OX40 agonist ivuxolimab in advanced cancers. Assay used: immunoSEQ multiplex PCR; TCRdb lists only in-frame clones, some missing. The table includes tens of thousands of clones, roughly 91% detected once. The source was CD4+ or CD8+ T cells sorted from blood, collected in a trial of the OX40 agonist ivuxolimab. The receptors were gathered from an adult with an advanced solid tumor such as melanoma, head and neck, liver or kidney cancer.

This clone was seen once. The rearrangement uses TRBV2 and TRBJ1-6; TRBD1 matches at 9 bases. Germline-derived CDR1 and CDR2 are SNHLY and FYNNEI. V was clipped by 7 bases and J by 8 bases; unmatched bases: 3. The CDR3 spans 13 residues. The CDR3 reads CASTGQGYSPLHF. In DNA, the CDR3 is TGTGCCAGCACAGGACAGGGGTATTCACCCCTCCACTTT.

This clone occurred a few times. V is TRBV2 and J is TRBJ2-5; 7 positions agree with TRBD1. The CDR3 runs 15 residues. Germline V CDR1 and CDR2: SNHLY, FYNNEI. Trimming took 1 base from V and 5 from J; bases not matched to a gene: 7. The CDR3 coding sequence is TGTGCCAGCAGTGAAGAAGAGGGGGCTTGGGAGACCCAGTACTTC. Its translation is CASSEEEGAWETQYF.

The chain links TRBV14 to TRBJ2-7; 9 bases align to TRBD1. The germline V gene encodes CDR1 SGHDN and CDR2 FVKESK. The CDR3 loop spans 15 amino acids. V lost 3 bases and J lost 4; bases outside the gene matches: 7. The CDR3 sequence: CASSQGGTGHYEQYV. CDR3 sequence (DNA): TGTGCCAGCAGCCAGGGGGGGACAGGGCATTACGAGCAGTACGTC.

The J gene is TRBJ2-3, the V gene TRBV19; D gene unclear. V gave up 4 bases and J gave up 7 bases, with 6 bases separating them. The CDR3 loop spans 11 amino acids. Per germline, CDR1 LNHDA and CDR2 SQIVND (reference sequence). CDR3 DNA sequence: TGTGCCAGTAGTACTAGGAATACGCAGTATTTT. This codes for CASSTRNTQYF.

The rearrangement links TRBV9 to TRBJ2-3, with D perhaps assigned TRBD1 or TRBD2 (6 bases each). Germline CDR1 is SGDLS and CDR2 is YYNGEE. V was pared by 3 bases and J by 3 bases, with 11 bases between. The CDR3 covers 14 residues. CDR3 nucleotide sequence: TGTGCCAGCAGCGCGGGGGCCGGGACAGATACGCAGTATTTT. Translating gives CASSAGAGTDTQYF.

CDR3 region: CASGHIDTQYF. The DNA for the CDR3 is TGTGCCAGCGGTCACATAGATACGCAGTATTTT. V usage is TRBV6-5 and J usage is TRBJ2-3; no definite D call. CDR3 length equals 11 residues. Between the trimmed V and J ends, which lost 8 bases and 5 bases, there was a span of 8 bases. The germline gives CDR1 MNHEY, CDR2 SVGAGI.

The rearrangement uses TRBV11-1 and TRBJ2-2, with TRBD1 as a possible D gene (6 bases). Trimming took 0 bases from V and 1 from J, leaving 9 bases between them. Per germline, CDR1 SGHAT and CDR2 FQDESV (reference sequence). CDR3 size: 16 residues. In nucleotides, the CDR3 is TGTGCCAGCAGCTTAGCGGGACAAATGAACACCGGGGAGCTGTTTTTT. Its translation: CASSLAGQMNTGELFF.

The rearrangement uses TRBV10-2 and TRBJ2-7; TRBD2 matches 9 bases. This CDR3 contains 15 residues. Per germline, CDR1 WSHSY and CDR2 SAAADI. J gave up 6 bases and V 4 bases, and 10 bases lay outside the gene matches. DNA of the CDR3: TGCGCCAGCAGTGGTGGCGGGGGGGCCCGAGGCGAGCAGTACGTC. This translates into CASSGGGGARGEQYV.

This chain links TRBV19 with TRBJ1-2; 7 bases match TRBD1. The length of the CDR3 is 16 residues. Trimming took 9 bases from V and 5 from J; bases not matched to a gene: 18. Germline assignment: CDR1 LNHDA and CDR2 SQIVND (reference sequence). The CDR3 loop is CASEPGQRYQSYGYTF. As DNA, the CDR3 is TGTGCCAGCGAACCGGGACAGAGGTATCAATCATATGGCTACACCTTC. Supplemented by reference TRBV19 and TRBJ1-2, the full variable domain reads DGGITQSPKYLFRKEGQNVTLSCEQNLNHDAMYWYRQDPGQGLRLIYYSQIVNDFQKGDIAEGYSVSREKKESFPLTVTSAQKNPTAFYLCASEPGQRYQSYGYTFGSGTRLTVV.

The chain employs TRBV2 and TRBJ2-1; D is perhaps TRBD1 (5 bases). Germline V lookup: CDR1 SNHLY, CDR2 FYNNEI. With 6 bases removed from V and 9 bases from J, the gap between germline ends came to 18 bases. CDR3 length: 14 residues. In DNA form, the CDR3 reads TGTGCCAGCAGCCCCGAGGCAGGGATGTTTGAGCAGTTCTTC. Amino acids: CASSPEAGMFEQFF.

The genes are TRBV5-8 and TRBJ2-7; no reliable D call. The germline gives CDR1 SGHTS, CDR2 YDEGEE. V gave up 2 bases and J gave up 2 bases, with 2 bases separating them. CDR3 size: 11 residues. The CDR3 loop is CASSFPYEQYF. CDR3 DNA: TGTGCCAGCAGCTTTCCCTACGAGCAGTACTTC.

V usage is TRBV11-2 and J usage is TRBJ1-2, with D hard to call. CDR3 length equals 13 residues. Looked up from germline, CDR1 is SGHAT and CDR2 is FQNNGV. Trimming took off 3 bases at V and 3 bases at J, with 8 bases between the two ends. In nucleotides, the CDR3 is TGTGCCAGCAGCTTGGACGGCTACTATGGCTACACCTTC. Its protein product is CASSLDGYYGYTF.

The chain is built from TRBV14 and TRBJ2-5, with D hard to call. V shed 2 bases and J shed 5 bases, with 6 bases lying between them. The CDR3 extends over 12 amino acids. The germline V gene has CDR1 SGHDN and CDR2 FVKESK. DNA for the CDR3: TGTGCCAGCAGCCAATTTTGGGAGACCCAGTACTTC. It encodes CASSQFWETQYF.

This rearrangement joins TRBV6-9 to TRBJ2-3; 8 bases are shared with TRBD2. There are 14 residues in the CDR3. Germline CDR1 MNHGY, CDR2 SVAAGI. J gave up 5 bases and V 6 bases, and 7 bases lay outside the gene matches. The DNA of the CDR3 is TGTGCCAGCAGCCCGGGGGGGGTGAAAGATACGCAGTATTTT. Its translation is CASSPGGVKDTQYF.

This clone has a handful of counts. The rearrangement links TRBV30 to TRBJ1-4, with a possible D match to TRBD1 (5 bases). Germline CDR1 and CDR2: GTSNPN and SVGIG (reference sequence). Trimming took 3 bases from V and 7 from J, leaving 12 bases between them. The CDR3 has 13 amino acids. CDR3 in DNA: TGTGCCTGGAGCGGGCAGGGAGGTGAAAAACTGTTTTTT. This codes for CAWSGQGGEKLFF.

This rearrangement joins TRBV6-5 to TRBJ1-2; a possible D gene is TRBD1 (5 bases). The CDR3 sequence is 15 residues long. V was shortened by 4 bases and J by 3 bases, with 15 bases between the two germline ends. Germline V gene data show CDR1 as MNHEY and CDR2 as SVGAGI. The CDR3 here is CASSSPGTADYGYTF. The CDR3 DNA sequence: TGTGCCAGCAGTTCGCCCGGGACCGCCGACTATGGCTACACCTTC.

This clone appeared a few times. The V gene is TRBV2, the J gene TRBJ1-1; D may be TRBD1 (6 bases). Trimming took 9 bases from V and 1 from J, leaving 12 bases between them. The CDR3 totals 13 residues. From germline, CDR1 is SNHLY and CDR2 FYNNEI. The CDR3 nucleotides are TGTGCCAGTGACAGGCAGGGGAACACTGAAGCTTTCTTT. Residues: CASDRQGNTEAFF.

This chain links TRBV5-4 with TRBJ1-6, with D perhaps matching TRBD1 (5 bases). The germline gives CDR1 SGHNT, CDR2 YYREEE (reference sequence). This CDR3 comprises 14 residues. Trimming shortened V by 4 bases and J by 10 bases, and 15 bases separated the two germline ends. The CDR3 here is CASSLTGVGSPLHF. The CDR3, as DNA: TGTGCCAGCAGCCTTACAGGAGTCGGCTCACCCCTCCACTTT.

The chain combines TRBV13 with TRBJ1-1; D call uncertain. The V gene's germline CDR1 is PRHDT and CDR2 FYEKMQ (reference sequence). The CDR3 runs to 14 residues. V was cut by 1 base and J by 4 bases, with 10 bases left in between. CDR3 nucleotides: TGTGCCAGCAGCTTAGCGTGGGTAGGCACTGAAGCTTTCTTT. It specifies CASSLAWVGTEAFF. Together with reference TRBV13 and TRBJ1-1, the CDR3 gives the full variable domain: AAGVIQSPRHLIKEKRETATLKCYPIPRHDTVYWYQQGPGQDPQFLISFYEKMQSDKGSIPDRFSAQQFSDYHSELNMSSLELGDSALYFCASSLAWVGTEAFFGQGTRLTVV.

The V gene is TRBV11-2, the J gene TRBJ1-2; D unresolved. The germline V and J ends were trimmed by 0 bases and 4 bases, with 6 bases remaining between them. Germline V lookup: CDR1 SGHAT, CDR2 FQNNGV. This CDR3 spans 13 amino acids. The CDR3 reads CASSLDVGYGYTF. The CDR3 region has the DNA TGTGCCAGCAGCTTAGATGTCGGCTATGGCTACACCTTC.

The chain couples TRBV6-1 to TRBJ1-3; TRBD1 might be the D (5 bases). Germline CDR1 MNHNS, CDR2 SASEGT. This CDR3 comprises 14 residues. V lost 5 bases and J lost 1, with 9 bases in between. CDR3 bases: TGTGCCAGCAGTCGGGGCGAATCTGGAAACACCATATATTTT. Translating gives CASSRGESGNTIYF.

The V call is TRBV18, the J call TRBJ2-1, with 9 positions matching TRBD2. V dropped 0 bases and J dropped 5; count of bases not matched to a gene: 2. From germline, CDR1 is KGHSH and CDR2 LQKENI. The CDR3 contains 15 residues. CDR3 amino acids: CASSPPASGDNEQFF. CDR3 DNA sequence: TGTGCCAGCTCACCACCAGCTAGCGGGGACAATGAGCAGTTCTTC.

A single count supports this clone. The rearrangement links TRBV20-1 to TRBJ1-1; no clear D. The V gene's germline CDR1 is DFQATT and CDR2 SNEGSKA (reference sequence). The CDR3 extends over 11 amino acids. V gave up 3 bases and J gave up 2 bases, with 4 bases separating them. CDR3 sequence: CSARDNTEAFF. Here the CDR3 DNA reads TGCAGTGCTAGGGATAACACTGAAGCTTTCTTT.

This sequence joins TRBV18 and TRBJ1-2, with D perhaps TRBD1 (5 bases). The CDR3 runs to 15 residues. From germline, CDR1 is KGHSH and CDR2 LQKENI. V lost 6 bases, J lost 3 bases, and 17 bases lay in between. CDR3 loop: CASSFDSLSDYGYTF. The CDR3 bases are TGTGCCAGCTCGTTCGACAGCCTATCGGACTATGGCTACACCTTC. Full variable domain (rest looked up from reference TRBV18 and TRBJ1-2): NAGVMQNPRHLVRRRGQEARLRCSPMKGHSHVYWYRQLPEEGLKFMVYLQKENIIDESGMPKERFSAEFPKEGPSILRIQQVVRGDSAAYFCASSFDSLSDYGYTFGSGTRLTVV.

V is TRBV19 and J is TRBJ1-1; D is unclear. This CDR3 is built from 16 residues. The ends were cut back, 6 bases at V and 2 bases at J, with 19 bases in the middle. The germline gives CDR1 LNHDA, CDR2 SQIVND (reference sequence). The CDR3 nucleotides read TGTGCCAGTAGGACGGCCGATGTATTCCCCAACACTGAAGCTTTCTTT. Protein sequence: CASRTADVFPNTEAFF. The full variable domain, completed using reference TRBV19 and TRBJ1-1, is DGGITQSPKYLFRKEGQNVTLSCEQNLNHDAMYWYRQDPGQGLRLIYYSQIVNDFQKGDIAEGYSVSREKKESFPLTVTSAQKNPTAFYLCASRTADVFPNTEAFFGQGTRLTVV.

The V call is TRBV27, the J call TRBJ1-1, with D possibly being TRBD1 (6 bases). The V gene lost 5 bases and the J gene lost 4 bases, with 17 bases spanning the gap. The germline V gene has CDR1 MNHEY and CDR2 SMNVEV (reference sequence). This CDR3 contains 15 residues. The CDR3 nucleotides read TGTGCCAGCAGTCCAACAACAGGGAGCCCCACTGAAGCTTTCTTT. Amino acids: CASSPTTGSPTEAFF.

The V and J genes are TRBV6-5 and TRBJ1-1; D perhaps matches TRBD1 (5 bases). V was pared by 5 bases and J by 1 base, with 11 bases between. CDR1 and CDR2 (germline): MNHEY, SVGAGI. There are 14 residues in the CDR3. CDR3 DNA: TGTGCCAGCAGTCCTAGAACAGGGAACACTGAAGCTTTCTTT. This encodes CASSPRTGNTEAFF.

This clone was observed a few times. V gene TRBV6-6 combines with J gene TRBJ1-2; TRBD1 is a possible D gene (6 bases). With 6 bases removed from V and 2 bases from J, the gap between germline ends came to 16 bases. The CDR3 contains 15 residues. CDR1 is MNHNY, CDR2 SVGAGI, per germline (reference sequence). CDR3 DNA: TGTGCCAGCAGCCGACAGGTTTTTTCCAACTATGGCTACACCTTC. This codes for CASSRQVFSNYGYTF.

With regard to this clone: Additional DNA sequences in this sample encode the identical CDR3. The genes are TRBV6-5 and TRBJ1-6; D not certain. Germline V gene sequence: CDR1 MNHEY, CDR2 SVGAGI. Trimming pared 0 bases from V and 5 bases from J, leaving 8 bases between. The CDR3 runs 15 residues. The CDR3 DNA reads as TGTGCCAGCAGTTACTCCGGGCAGAATAATTCACCCCTCCACTTT. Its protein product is CASSYSGQNNSPLHF.

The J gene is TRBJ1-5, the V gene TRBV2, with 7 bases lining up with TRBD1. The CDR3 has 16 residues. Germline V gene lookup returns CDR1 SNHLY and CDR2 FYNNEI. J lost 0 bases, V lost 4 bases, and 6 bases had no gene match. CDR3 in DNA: TGTGCCAGCAGTGCGGACAGGTATCATAGCAATCAGCCCCAGCATTTT. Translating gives CASSADRYHSNQPQHF.